The rows below give T cell receptor beta chains drawn from one sample of a study of blood T cells in healthy people across ages. TCRdb re-derived calls from the 5' RACE reads in MiXCR, one entry per CDR3 protein. The table shows hundreds of thousands of distinct CDR3 sequences, with more than 50% occurring only once. Material for sequencing was blood. Receptor source: a man in his forties or fifties in good health. CDR3s leave out the opening cysteine and the closing phenylalanine or tryptophan. D genes are given only for firm matches.

V gene,J gene,D gene,CDR3 protein
TRBV30,TRBJ1-2,-,AWTTSTVNYGYT
TRBV4-2,TRBJ2-7,TRBD1,ASSQDGQGAYEQY
TRBV12-3/TRBV12-4,-,-,ASSTSTLGAGETQY
TRBV20-1,TRBJ1-2,TRBD1,SARAGTGGAGMDGYT
TRBV6-4,-,-,ASSDSGPKETQY
TRBV29-1,TRBJ1-2,-,SVVVGSSNGYT
TRBV7-2,TRBJ2-3,TRBD1,ASSPRGWTGNPDTQY
TRBV14,TRBJ2-3,-,ASSHLNVDTQY
TRBV28,TRBJ2-2,-,ASSLLSPGELF
TRBV5-6,TRBJ1-5,-,ASSLGAGMGNQPQH
TRBV7-9,TRBJ2-1,TRBD2,ASSHTIAGGLDEQF
TRBV7-3,TRBJ1-6,-,ASSYDRIRSPLH
TRBV15,TRBJ2-7,TRBD2,ATSREGSGGLATSYEQY
TRBV5-1,TRBJ2-5,-,ASSLAVGHETQY
TRBV4-3,TRBJ2-3,TRBD2,ASSQGGTSGMTDTQY
TRBV2,TRBJ2-2,TRBD2,ASSELAGGSGELF
TRBV4-3,TRBJ1-2,-,ASSQDPLGGLERGYT
TRBV28,-,-,ASTEQGSYEQY
TRBV9,TRBJ1-4,-,ASSVEWGNEKLF
TRBV9,TRBJ2-7,-,ASSVGGVNYEQY
TRBV11-1,TRBJ2-7,TRBD2,ASSTRTSGNYEQY
TRBV6-1,TRBJ2-3,-,ASSEEEGVPDTQY
TRBV14,TRBJ2-3,-,ASSQVGLADTQY